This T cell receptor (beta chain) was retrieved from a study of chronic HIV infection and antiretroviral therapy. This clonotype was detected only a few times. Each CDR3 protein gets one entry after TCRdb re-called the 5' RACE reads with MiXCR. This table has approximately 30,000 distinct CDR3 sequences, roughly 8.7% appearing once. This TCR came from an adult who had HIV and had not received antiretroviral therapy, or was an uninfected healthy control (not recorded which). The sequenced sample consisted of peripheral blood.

CDR3 nucleotides: TGTGCCAGCAGAAGCCGGGACGGTAGAAATCAGCCCCAGCATTTT. Its translation is CASRSRDGRNQPQHF. The rearrangement links TRBV6-2 or TRBV6-3 to TRBJ1-5; possible D gene TRBD1, 5 bases. The germline gives CDR1 MNHEY, CDR2 SVGEGT. Trimming took off 6 bases at V and 4 bases at J, with 16 bases between the two ends. The CDR3 is 15 amino acids.